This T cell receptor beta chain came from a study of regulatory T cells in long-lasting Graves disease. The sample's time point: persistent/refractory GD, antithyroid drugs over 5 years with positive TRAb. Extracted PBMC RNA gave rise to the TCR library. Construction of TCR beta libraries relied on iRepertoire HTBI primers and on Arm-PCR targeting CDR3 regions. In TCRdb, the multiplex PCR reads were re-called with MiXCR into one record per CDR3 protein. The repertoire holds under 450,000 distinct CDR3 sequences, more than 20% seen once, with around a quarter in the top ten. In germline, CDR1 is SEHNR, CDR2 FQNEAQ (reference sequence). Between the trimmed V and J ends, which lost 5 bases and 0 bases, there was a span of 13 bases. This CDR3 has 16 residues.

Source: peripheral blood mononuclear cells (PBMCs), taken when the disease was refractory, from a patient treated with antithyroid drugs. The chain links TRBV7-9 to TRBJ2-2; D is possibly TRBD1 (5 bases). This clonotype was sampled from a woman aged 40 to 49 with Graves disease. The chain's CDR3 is CASSTLGPSNTGELFF. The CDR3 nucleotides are TGTGCCAGCAGCACGCTGGGGCCTTCGAACACCGGGGAGCTGTTTTTT.